Listed below are T cell receptor beta chains from one sample, sequenced in a study of beta chain features in type 1 diabetes. The assay was immunoSEQ multiplex PCR, and TCRdb's table has in-frame clones only and misses some. The profile shows 300,000 to 400,000 clones, around an eighth of them singletons. Material for sequencing was naive CD4+ T cells from blood. These receptors came from a woman in her late teens or twenties with type 1 diabetes. Each CDR3 is given without its conserved first and last residue.

TRBV6-1,TRBJ1-5,ASSQGVGNQPQH
TRBV28,TRBJ1-2,ASSLNYGYT
TRBV30,TRBJ2-1,AWSSMGLAGQEQF
TRBV5-4,TRBJ2-1,ASSLLRAGTGVGNEQF
TRBV30,TRBJ2-5,AWSAQETQY
TRBV5-1,TRBJ2-2,ASSQRTGQGIMGELF
TRBV29-1,TRBJ2-1,SVRGLAYMSSYNEQF
TRBV30,TRBJ2-3,AWSVRGDTQY
TRBV5-4,TRBJ2-1,ASSSGQWNEQF
TRBV7-9,TRBJ1-2,ASSTQGSNYGYT
TRBV9,TRBJ2-2,ASSPHPLDRTGELF
TRBV19,TRBJ2-6,ASSPAGANVLT
TRBV5-1,TRBJ2-1,ASSLTGTSGNSEQF
TRBV28,TRBJ2-1,ASRPNRVSYNEQF
TRBV9,TRBJ1-4,ASSALQGASEKLF
TRBV5-1,TRBJ2-1,ASSLVAGAYNEQF
TRBV29-1,TRBJ2-6,SVVGGNKFTGANVLT
TRBV5-4,TRBJ2-3,ASMRLELRGTTDTQY
TRBV5-4,TRBJ2-5,ASSFPGGETQY
TRBV7-3,TRBJ2-3,ASSLYRGGTDTQY
TRBV9,TRBJ1-4,ASSVAGTGSEKLF
TRBV5-1,TRBJ1-2,ASSLTGGDGYT
TRBV5-1,TRBJ1-5,ASSLGQGAYQPQH
TRBV11-1,TRBJ2-5,ASSPRTLSGETQY
TRBV6-5,TRBJ2-3,ASRALSDTQY
TRBV29-1,TRBJ2-5,SVERWAGQETQY
TRBV4-3,TRBJ2-3,ASSPRTSPDTQY
TRBV7-2,TRBJ2-7,ASSPGLAGDEQY
TRBV5-1,TRBJ2-1,ATRDRNNEQF
TRBV2,TRBJ1-5,ASSSEEDQPQH
TRBV5-4,TRBJ2-2,ASSLGHSGELF
TRBV11-2,TRBJ2-5,ASSLSGTSGLLAQY
TRBV9,TRBJ1-1,ASSVRILGEAF
TRBV28,TRBJ2-7,ASSTTGGDYEQY
TRBV18,TRBJ2-1,ASSPPGTSGHNEQF
TRBV28,TRBJ2-5,ASSPRNPETQY
TRBV29-1,TRBJ2-7,SVGLAYLSEQY
TRBV27,TRBJ1-4,ASSTQHRDRHSNLRAEKLF
TRBV19,TRBJ2-5,ASSPGLAGGRETQY
TRBV2,TRBJ1-2,ASSARTAYGYT
TRBV5-1,TRBJ2-6,ASSTRGANVLT
TRBV28,TRBJ1-1,ASSPPLTKEAF
TRBV5-1,TRBJ2-3,ASSSLAGRTDTQY
TRBV11-2,TRBJ2-5,ASSRVGTQY
TRBV4-3,TRBJ2-5,ASSRNSGSGETQY
TRBV6-6,TRBJ1-2,ASSYSNSLNYGYT
TRBV9,TRBJ2-1,ASSVARTGLGYNEQF
TRBV12-5,TRBJ2-2,ASGLGGLVGTGELF
TRBV5-6,TRBJ2-5,ASSLGTGQRGGTQY
TRBV28,TRBJ2-7,ASSFERVGTYEQY
TRBV5-6,TRBJ2-1,ASRKRLVWYNEQF